This T cell receptor (beta chain) was sequenced in a study of cytomegalovirus exposure and HLA in healthy donors. The method was immunoSEQ multiplex PCR; TCRdb's version includes in-frame clones alone and lacks a portion of them. The data show about 88,000 clones, less than 90% seen once. Germline V lookup: CDR1 SGHTA, CDR2 FQGNSA. V dropped 1 base and J dropped 12; count of bases not matched to a gene: 8. The CDR3 runs to 15 residues. The V and J genes are TRBV7-2 and TRBJ2-1; TRBD2 agrees at 11 bases. The sequenced sample was PBMCs. The sequence derives from a young woman in good health and CMV-seropositive. Here the CDR3 reads CASSLVVAGGPGQFF. The CDR3 nucleotides are TGTGCCAGCAGCTTAGTGGTAGCGGGGGGGCCCGGGCAGTTCTTC.